This T cell receptor beta chain is from a study of cytomegalovirus exposure and HLA in healthy donors. Overall study: An analysis done earlier identified some 120 million unique TCR beta sequences from around 180 million T cells. The early release's HLA-typed donors yielded tens of millions of unique TCRs. Study-level points and caveats: Apart from CMV serostatus, no immune exposure information was available. At a 0.05 false discovery rate, a later analysis found 16,951 TCR beta sequences to be associated with HLA alleles.

CDR3 length: 12 amino acids. V lost 8 bases, J lost 8 bases, and 15 bases lay in between. Germline assignment: CDR1 SNHLY and CDR2 FYNNEI. It was with 60 Vbeta and 13 Jbeta primers that the PCR ran. Clones were sequenced by immunoSEQ multiplex PCR, and TCRdb holds only the in-frame ones, with some missing. In the table there are roughly 98,000 clones, approximately 60% of which are singletons. This clone was found a few times. Its cognate antigen is unknown. J is TRBJ1-1 and V is TRBV2, with unresolved D. The material sequenced was PBMCs. The sequence was obtained from a woman aged 25 to 39 in good health and CMV-seropositive. The CDR3 loop reads CASGYTPQEAFF. DNA for the CDR3: TGTGCCAGCGGATATACTCCACAGGAAGCTTTCTTT.